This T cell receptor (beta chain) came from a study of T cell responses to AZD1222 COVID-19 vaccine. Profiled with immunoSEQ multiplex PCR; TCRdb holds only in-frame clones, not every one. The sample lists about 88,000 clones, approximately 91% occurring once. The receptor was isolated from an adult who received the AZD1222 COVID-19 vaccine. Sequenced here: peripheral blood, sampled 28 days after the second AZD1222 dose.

CDR3 sequence: CASSPWGALGETQYF. The CDR3 coding sequence is TGTGCCAGCAGCCCCTGGGGTGCCTTAGGAGAGACCCAGTACTTC. The V gene is TRBV3-1 (or the pseudogene TRBV3-2), the J gene TRBJ2-5, with no clear D. The ends were cut back, 4 bases at V and 4 bases at J, with 16 bases in the middle. The CDR3 runs 15 residues. Germline V gene sequence: CDR1 LGHDT, CDR2 YNNKEL (reference sequence).